This TCR beta chain was sequenced during a study of quantifying T cell responses using KT2 cells. Study in general: cDNA was made from DNase-treated RNA using alpha and beta constant primers.

Germline trimming cut 2 bases from V and 3 bases from J; bases unmatched to any gene: 4. Looked up from germline, CDR1 is KGHDR and CDR2 is SFDVKD. The CDR3 spans 15 residues. This clonotype has at least ten counts. Known numbers of the T cell clone KT2 were added to PBMC. The cDNA 3' end received a ligated oligonucleotide with a UMI. First-round PCR used 4 cycles and beta primers RC1.1 and RC1.2 covering TRBC1 and TRBC2. From the second PCR onward, TCR alpha and beta chains were processed separately. MiXCR was run by TCRdb on the UMI-ligation and nested PCR reads, yielding one entry per CDR3 protein. The sample lists 39,000 or so distinct CDR3 sequences, 15% to 20% occurring once.

The genes are TRBV24-1 and TRBJ2-7; 9 positions match TRBD2. Input material: PBMCs spiked with cells of the T cell clone KT2. This clonotype originated in a human donor. CDR3 region: CATSDSRTSDYEQYF. DNA of the CDR3: TGTGCCACCAGTGATTCCCGGACTAGCGACTACGAGCAGTACTTC.